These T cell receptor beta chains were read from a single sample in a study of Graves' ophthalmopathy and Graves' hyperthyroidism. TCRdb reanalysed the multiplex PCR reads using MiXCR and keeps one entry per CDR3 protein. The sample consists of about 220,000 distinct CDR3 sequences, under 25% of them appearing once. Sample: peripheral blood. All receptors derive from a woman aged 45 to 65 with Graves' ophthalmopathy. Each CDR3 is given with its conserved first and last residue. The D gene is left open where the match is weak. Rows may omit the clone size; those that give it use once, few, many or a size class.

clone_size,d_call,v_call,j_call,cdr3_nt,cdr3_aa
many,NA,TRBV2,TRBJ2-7,TGTGCCAGCACCGTAGAGCAGGGGAACTACGAGCAGTACTTC,CASTVEQGNYEQYF
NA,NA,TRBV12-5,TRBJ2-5,TGTGCTAGTGGCCCGCAGGGGCTGTACCAAGAGACCCAGTACTTC,CASGPQGLYQETQYF
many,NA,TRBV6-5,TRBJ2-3,TGTGCCAGCAGTTACTCGATGACTACCCCAGATACGCAGTATTTT,CASSYSMTTPDTQYF
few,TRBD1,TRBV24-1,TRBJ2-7,TGTGCCACCAGTGATCCGGGACAGGGGCCGCCTTACGAGCAGTACTTC,CATSDPGQGPPYEQYF
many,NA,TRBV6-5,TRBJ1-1,TGTGCCAGCAGTTACGCCGACACTGAAGCTTTCTTT,CASSYADTEAFF
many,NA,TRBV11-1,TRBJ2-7,TGTGCCAGCAGCTTAGATATTGGGGGCGAGCAGTACTTC,CASSLDIGGEQYF
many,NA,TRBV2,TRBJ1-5,TGTGCCAGCAGTGAAAGGGCCATCGCGAATCAGCCCCAGCATTTT,CASSERAIANQPQHF
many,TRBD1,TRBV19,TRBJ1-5,TGTGCCAGTAGTCCCAGGGGGTTTCAGCCCCAGCATTTT,CASSPRGFQPQHF
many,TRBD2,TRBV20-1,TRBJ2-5,TGCAGTGTGCTAGCGGGTAAAGAGACCCAGTACTTC,CSVLAGKETQYF
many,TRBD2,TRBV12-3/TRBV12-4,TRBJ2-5,TGTGCCAGCAGTATTAGCGGGGAGACCCAGTACTTC,CASSISGETQYF
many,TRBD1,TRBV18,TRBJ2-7,TGTGCCAGCTCAGACAGGGGGGACGAGCAGTACTTC,CASSDRGDEQYF
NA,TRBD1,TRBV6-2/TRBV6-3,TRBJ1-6,TGTGCCAGCAGTCCCGGGACAGATTATAATTCACCCCTCCACTTT,CASSPGTDYNSPLHF
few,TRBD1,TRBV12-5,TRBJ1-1,TGTGCTAGTGGTAAGGGACAGGGGGCCTTCGGGAACACTGAAGCTTTCTTT,CASGKGQGAFGNTEAFF
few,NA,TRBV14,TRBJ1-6,TGTGCCAGCAGCCAAGAACAGAATAATTCACCCCTCCACTTT,CASSQEQNNSPLHF
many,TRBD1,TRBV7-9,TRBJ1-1,TGTGCCAGCAGGGGAACAGGGGGCGCGACTGAAGCTTTCTTT,CASRGTGGATEAFF
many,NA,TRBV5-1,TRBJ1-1,TGCGCCAGCAGCCCCGGACTGATGAACACTGAAGCTTTCTTT,CASSPGLMNTEAFF